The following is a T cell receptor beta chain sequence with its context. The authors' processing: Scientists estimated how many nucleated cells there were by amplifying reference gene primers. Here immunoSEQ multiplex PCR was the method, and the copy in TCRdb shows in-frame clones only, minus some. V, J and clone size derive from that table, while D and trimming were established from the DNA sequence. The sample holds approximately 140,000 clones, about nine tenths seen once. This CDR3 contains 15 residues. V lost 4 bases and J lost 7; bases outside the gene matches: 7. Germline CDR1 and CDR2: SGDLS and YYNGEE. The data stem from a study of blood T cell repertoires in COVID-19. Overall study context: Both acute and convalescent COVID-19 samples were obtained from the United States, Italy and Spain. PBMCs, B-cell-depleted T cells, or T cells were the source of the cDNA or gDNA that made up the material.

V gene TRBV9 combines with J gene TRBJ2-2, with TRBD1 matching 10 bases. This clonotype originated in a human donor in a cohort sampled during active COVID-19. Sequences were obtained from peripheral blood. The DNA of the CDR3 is TGTGCCAGCAGCCTCCGGGACAGGGGTAACGGGGAGCTGTTTTTT. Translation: CASSLRDRGNGELFF.